This T cell receptor (beta chain) was documented in a study of blood T cell repertoires in COVID-19. Study context: Nucleic acid was either cDNA or gDNA, and it came from T cells, B-cell-depleted T cells, or PBMCs.

CDR1 and CDR2 from the germline V gene are MNHEY and SVGAGI. With 6 bases removed from V and 0 bases from J, the gap between germline ends came to 11 bases. The length of the CDR3 is 14 residues. Per the authors' pipeline: Amplified reference gene primers provided the basis for estimating nucleated cell counts. Sequencing was performed with immunoSEQ multiplex PCR; in TCRdb, only in-frame clones are kept and a portion is missing. The V and J calls and clone size are taken from that table; D and trimming were inferred from the DNA. The table shows 200,000 or so clones, with about nine tenths occurring only once.

Source material: peripheral blood. The source is a woman aged 55 to 70 with acute or convalescent COVID-19. The rearrangement links TRBV6-5 to TRBJ1-1; no firm D call. The CDR3 region has the DNA TGTGCCAGCAGGGAGAGAGGGTTGAACACTGAAGCTTTCTTT. Translated, it gives CASRERGLNTEAFF.